Listed here are 15 T cell receptor beta chains from one sample, sequenced in a study of blood T cell repertoires in COVID-19. Sequenced by immunoSEQ multiplex PCR; TCRdb stores in-frame clones only, minus some. The data show about 210,000 clones, around 81% seen once. Sequenced input: peripheral blood. These receptor sequences come from a human donor in a cohort sampled during active COVID-19.

This clone is a singleton in its sample. V usage is TRBV30 and J usage is TRBJ1-1; D remains unclear. V gave up 4 bases and J gave up 0 bases, with 9 bases separating them. CDR3 size: 13 residues. The germline gives CDR1 GTSNPN, CDR2 SVGIG (reference sequence). The CDR3 nucleotides are TGTGCCTGGACAGTCCACATGAACACTGAAGCTTTCTTT. Its translation is CAWTVHMNTEAFF.

Points on this clone: The same CDR3 can be traced to other DNA sequences in this sample. The V call is TRBV19, the J call TRBJ2-4, with TRBD1 matching over 8 bases. The CDR3 is made up of 13 amino acids. Germline V gene lookup returns CDR1 LNHDA and CDR2 SQIVND (reference sequence). The junction had 4 bases not matched to a gene; V was cut back by 5 bases and J by 7 bases. Here the CDR3 reads CASSADRGNIQYF. DNA of the CDR3: TGTGCCAGTAGTGCCGACAGGGGTAACATTCAGTACTTC.

The chain uses TRBV6-5 and TRBJ2-5; D unresolved. The germline V gene encodes CDR1 MNHEY and CDR2 SVGAGI. CDR3 length: 12 residues. V lost 8 bases and J 5 bases, leaving 12 bases between the germline ends. The CDR3 loop is CASRSVHETQYF. In nucleotides, the CDR3 is TGTGCCAGCCGGTCCGTCCATGAGACCCAGTACTTC.

The gene calls are TRBV6-6 and TRBJ1-2; TRBD1 is a possible D gene (5 bases). The CDR3 runs to 14 residues. With 7 bases removed from V and 4 bases from J, the gap between germline ends came to 16 bases. Germline V gives CDR1 MNHNY, CDR2 SVGAGI (reference sequence). CDR3 DNA: TGTGCCAGCACCCATCGACAGCCTAGCTATGGCTACACCTTC. This encodes CASTHRQPSYGYTF.

The V and J genes are TRBV11-1 and TRBJ2-2; 9 bases map to TRBD2. The V and J ends lost 5 bases and 4 bases, in that order; junction bases with no gene match: 8. The CDR3 is 16 amino acids. Germline V CDR1 and CDR2: SGHAT, FQDESV (reference sequence). The CDR3 sequence is CASSPERGELTGELFF. The DNA of the CDR3 is TGTGCCAGCAGCCCCGAGCGGGGGGAACTCACCGGGGAGCTGTTTTTT.

This chain connects TRBV6-6 to TRBJ1-6; TRBD1 aligns across 7 bases. The CDR3 totals 17 residues. V lost 5 bases, J lost 3 bases, and 10 bases stayed unmatched. Per germline, CDR1 MNHNY and CDR2 SVGAGI (reference sequence). CDR3 sequence (DNA): TGTGCCAGCAGTCTTCTACAGGGGCCCGTCTATAATTCACCCCTCCACTTT. Protein sequence: CASSLLQGPVYNSPLHF.

This clone was detected once. The chain is built from TRBV2 and TRBJ1-2; 8 nucleotides match TRBD1. Germline CDR1 is SNHLY and CDR2 is FYNNEI. This CDR3 region has 18 residues. V trimming: 2 bases; J trimming: 3 bases; junction bases outside the gene matches: 14. The CDR3 reads CASSESLAGGMDDYGYTF. DNA of the CDR3: TGTGCCAGCAGTGAAAGTTTGGCAGGGGGCATGGATGACTATGGCTACACCTTC.

The chain employs TRBV6-5 and TRBJ2-4; D possibly corresponds to TRBD2 (6 bases). The germline CDR1 and CDR2 sequences are MNHEY and SVGAGI. V lost 6 bases and J lost 3, with 15 bases in between. The CDR3 has 15 amino acids. CDR3 sequence (DNA): TGTGCCAGCAGCCCCGGGGGTGGGGGCAAAAACATTCAGTACTTC. Residues: CASSPGGGGKNIQYF.

This clone occurred a few times. The gene calls are TRBV7-2 and TRBJ1-1; the D gene is possibly TRBD1 (5 bases). V lost 5 bases and J 3 bases, leaving 19 bases between the germline ends. Per germline, CDR1 SGHTA and CDR2 FQGNSA. The CDR3 is 16 residues long. CDR3 DNA: TGTGCCAGCAGCCCACTGGGGTCAGGGTCGGACACTGAAGCTTTCTTT. Its translation: CASSPLGSGSDTEAFF.

The gene calls are TRBV6-1 and TRBJ1-5; TRBD1 matches 7 bases. Germline CDR1 is MNHNS and CDR2 is SASEGT. V was pared by 1 base and J by 11 bases, with 11 bases of the junction left unmatched. CDR3 length: 15 residues. DNA for the CDR3: TGTGCCAGCAGTGAAGAGGGGGCAGCGGTTACAGCCCAGCATTTT. It is translated as CASSEEGAAVTAQHF.

This rearrangement joins TRBV28 to TRBJ2-5; maybe TRBD2 (5 bases). CDR3 length equals 15 residues. The germline gives CDR1 MDHEN, CDR2 SYDVKM. V was clipped by 6 bases and J by 2 bases, with 16 bases between them. CDR3 region: CASSQRNRDQETQYF. Here the CDR3 DNA reads TGTGCCAGCAGCCAACGGAACCGGGATCAAGAGACCCAGTACTTC. Using reference TRBV28 and TRBJ2-5 for the parts outside the CDR3, the full variable domain is DVKVTQSSRYLVKRTGEKVFLECVQDMDHENMFWYRQDPGLGLRLIYFSYDVKMKEKGDIPEGYSVSREKKERFSLILESASTNQTSMYLCASSQRNRDQETQYFGPGTRLLVL.

The chain recombines TRBV7-6 with TRBJ1-2; a weak D match, TRBD1 (5 bases). Germline lookup yields CDR1 SGHVS and CDR2 FNYEAQ. This CDR3 has 11 amino acids. The V gene lost 10 bases and the J gene lost 5 bases, with 11 bases spanning the gap. The CDR3 loop reads CATRGGYGYTF. CDR3 bases: TGTGCCACTAGGGGAGGTTATGGCTACACCTTC.

The chain couples TRBV21-1 to TRBJ2-2; the table's D call, TRBD2, was not checked against the DNA. TRBV21-1 represents a pseudogene. The CDR3 is made up of 18 amino acids. The CDR3 reads CASSPPRDGRANTGELFF. CDR3 nucleotides: TGTGCCAGCAGCCCCCCGAGAGACGGGAGGGCCAACACCGGGGAGCTGTTTTTT.

This rearrangement joins TRBV9 to TRBJ1-2, with D possibly matching TRBD1 (6 bases). Germline CDR1 is SGDLS and CDR2 is YYNGEE. The CDR3 consists of 16 residues. Between the trimmed V and J ends, which lost 4 bases and 4 bases, there was a span of 20 bases. The CDR3 is CASSPLYLGTTYGYTF. The CDR3 DNA reads as TGTGCCAGCAGCCCGTTGTACCTCGGGACAACCTATGGCTACACCTTC.

The chain joins TRBV28 to TRBJ1-6, with D perhaps matching TRBD1 (5 bases). Trimming left V 4 bases short and J 19 bases short, with 14 bases between. The germline V gene encodes CDR1 MDHEN and CDR2 SYDVKM. This CDR3 is built from 11 residues. This CDR3 is CASSSPGLLHF. The DNA for the CDR3 is TGTGCCAGCAGTTCTCCGGGACTTTTGCACTTT.